Below, 23 T cell receptor beta chains from the same sample are listed, as sequenced in a study of identifying expanded T cells in peripheral blood. Using immunoSEQ multiplex PCR, the repertoire was profiled, and TCRdb retains in-frame clones only, with some absent. Of more than 95,000 clones listed, more than 80% are singletons. Sequencing was performed on blood. The receptors shown here come from a person aged 18 to 75 in good health.

The rearrangement joins TRBV15 to TRBJ2-1; D assignment may be TRBD1 or TRBD2 (7 bases each). Germline lookup yields CDR1 LNHNV and CDR2 YYDKDF (reference sequence). Deletions cut 8 bases from V and 6 bases from J, with 11 bases between. CDR3 length: 12 residues. Here the CDR3 DNA reads TGTGCCACCCAGGGGGGGGTCAATGAGCAGTTCTTC. It yields the protein CATQGGVNEQFF.

This clone showed up just a few times. The chain joins TRBV18 to TRBJ2-7; no clear D gene. This CDR3 has 18 residues. CDR1 and CDR2 (germline): KGHSH, LQKENI. V dropped 5 bases and J dropped 4 bases, with 27 bases sitting between them. In nucleotides, the CDR3 is TGTGCCAGCTCAGCTAGAAGAGACTCACGAAGTGAGTCGTACGAGCAGTACTTC. It yields the protein CASSARRDSRSESYEQYF.

This chain connects TRBV2 to TRBJ2-3; D ambiguous. Germline CDR1 reads SNHLY; CDR2 reads FYNNEI. The CDR3 runs to 13 residues. V was pared by 1 base and J by 10 bases, with 12 bases between. In DNA, the CDR3 is TGTGCCAGCAGTGAAGATCTTCCGCCTTCGCAGTATTTT. This encodes CASSEDLPPSQYF.

This chain joins TRBV4-1 and TRBJ1-1; D is perhaps TRBD1 (6 bases). The CDR3 runs 13 residues. CDR1 and CDR2 (germline): MGHRA, YSYEKL. V was trimmed by 6 bases and J by 6 bases, leaving 14 bases between them. The chain's CDR3 is CASRGVGQPEAFF. In DNA, the CDR3 is TGCGCCAGCAGAGGGGTTGGACAGCCTGAAGCTTTCTTT.

The chain is built from TRBV19 and TRBJ1-2; weak D call: TRBD1 (5 bases). The germline gives CDR1 LNHDA, CDR2 SQIVND (reference sequence). The CDR3 totals 16 residues. Trimming cost V 9 bases and J 4 bases, with 24 bases left between them. CDR3 bases: TGTGCCAGCCGAAGCGCTAGGTTCGGGACTACCTATGGCTACACCTTC. Amino acid sequence: CASRSARFGTTYGYTF.

The chain employs TRBV30 and TRBJ2-7; a possible D gene is TRBD1 (5 bases). There are 15 residues in the CDR3. Trimming took 0 bases from V and 4 from J, leaving 16 bases between them. Germline V gene data show CDR1 as GTSNPN and CDR2 as SVGIG (reference sequence). This CDR3 reads CAWSVMTRPGYEQYF. CDR3 DNA sequence: TGTGCCTGGAGTGTAATGACTCGTCCAGGGTACGAGCAGTACTTC.

J is TRBJ2-7 and V is TRBV13; tentatively, D is TRBD2 (6 bases). The CDR3 has 16 residues. Germline V CDR1 and CDR2: PRHDT, FYEKMQ (reference sequence). V was cut by 0 bases and J by 0 bases, with 12 bases left in between. The CDR3 DNA reads TGTGCCAGCAGCTTAGGGGCGGGGATTAGCTCCTACGAGCAGTACTTC. Its protein is CASSLGAGISSYEQYF. The variable domain in full, completed from reference TRBV13 and TRBJ2-7, reads AAGVIQSPRHLIKEKRETATLKCYPIPRHDTVYWYQQGPGQDPQFLISFYEKMQSDKGSIPDRFSAQQFSDYHSELNMSSLELGDSALYFCASSLGAGISSYEQYFGPGTRLTVT.

Written as DNA, the CDR3 is TGTGCCAGCAGACCAGGGGCGGCCTCTGGAAACACCATATATTTT. Translating gives CASRPGAASGNTIYF. This chain links TRBV6-5 with TRBJ1-3, with a possible D match to TRBD1 (6 bases). V dropped 6 bases and J dropped 0 bases, with 12 bases sitting between them. In germline, CDR1 is MNHEY, CDR2 SVGAGI. The CDR3 has 15 residues.

This clone was detected a few times. V usage is TRBV7-2 and J usage is TRBJ1-6, with TRBD1 matching over 7 bases. Trimming removed 5 bases from V and 8 bases from J; junction bases left unmatched: 9. CDR3 length: 15 amino acids. Germline-derived CDR1 and CDR2 are SGHTA and FQGNSA. This chain's CDR3 is CASSPRQGGDSPLHF. The CDR3 DNA follows: TGTGCCAGCAGCCCCCGACAGGGTGGCGATTCACCCCTCCACTTT.

CDR3 sequence (DNA): TGCGCCAGCAGCCCCCTCTACAGCAGGCTTGAAGCTTTCTTT. Residues: CASSPLYSRLEAFF. This rearrangement joins TRBV4-1 to TRBJ1-1; no reliable D call. The V end lost 4 bases, the J end lost 7 bases, and 16 bases lay between the germline ends. Looked up from germline, CDR1 is MGHRA and CDR2 is YSYEKL. This CDR3 is 14 amino acids long.

The gene calls are TRBV27 and TRBJ2-1, with 7 bases aligning to TRBD1. Per the germline V gene, CDR1 is MNHEY and CDR2 is SMNVEV (reference sequence). CDR3 length equals 17 residues. V trimming: 3 bases; J trimming: 1 base; junction bases outside the gene matches: 9. The CDR3 is CASSFPKTGVSYNEQFF. The CDR3 bases are TGTGCCAGCAGTTTCCCAAAAACAGGGGTGTCCTACAATGAGCAGTTCTTC.

The chain joins TRBV19 to TRBJ2-2; TRBD2 might be the D (6 bases). CDR1 and CDR2 (germline): LNHDA, SQIVND (reference sequence). V lost 8 bases to trimming and J lost 11 bases, with 21 bases between them. The CDR3 consists of 14 residues. CDR3: CASRGTTSREELFF. CDR3 nucleotides: TGTGCCAGTCGGGGGACGACCTCCCGGGAAGAGCTGTTTTTT.

This clone has a single count. V is TRBV4-3 and J is TRBJ2-1; no reliable D call. CDR3 length: 12 residues. CDR1 LGHNA and CDR2 YSLEER come from the germline V gene. Trimming took 3 bases from V and 5 from J, leaving 5 bases between them. Here the CDR3 reads CASSHLNNEQFF. The CDR3 DNA follows: TGCGCCAGCAGCCACCTTAACAATGAGCAGTTCTTC.

The J gene is TRBJ1-2, the V gene TRBV6-5; 8 positions agree with TRBD1. J gave up 5 bases and V 6 bases, and 11 bases lay outside the gene matches. Germline-derived CDR1 and CDR2 are MNHEY and SVGAGI. The CDR3 runs 15 residues. The CDR3 is CASSRTPDREYGYTF. The DNA of the CDR3 is TGTGCCAGCAGCCGTACCCCGGACAGGGAATATGGCTACACCTTC.

The chain couples TRBV4-1 to TRBJ1-1; D is uncertain. The CDR3 sequence is 13 residues long. Trimming took 5 bases from V and 4 from J, leaving 11 bases between them. Germline-derived CDR1 and CDR2 are MGHRA and YSYEKL. DNA for the CDR3: TGCGCCAGCAGCTCTGGCCGACGCACTGAAGCTTTCTTT. It is translated as CASSSGRRTEAFF.

The rearrangement uses TRBV30 and TRBJ1-1, with D uncertain. CDR3 length: 13 amino acids. Germline lookup yields CDR1 GTSNPN and CDR2 SVGIG (reference sequence). Trimming stripped 2 bases from V and 0 bases from J, with 7 bases between. The CDR3 sequence is CAWSRQLNTEAFF. CDR3 in DNA: TGTGCCTGGAGTAGGCAGCTGAACACTGAAGCTTTCTTT.

J is TRBJ1-5 and V is TRBV19, with 10 bases matching TRBD1. CDR1 is LNHDA, CDR2 SQIVND, per germline (reference sequence). The CDR3 consists of 16 residues. The J segment lost 3 bases and the V segment lost 6 bases, leaving 8 bases of the junction unmatched. The CDR3 here is CASSPGQGWFNQPQHF. The CDR3 coding sequence is TGTGCCAGTAGCCCGGGACAGGGGTGGTTCAATCAGCCCCAGCATTTT.

This rearrangement joins TRBV7-8 to TRBJ2-5; D not resolved. The CDR3 sequence is 16 residues long. Germline CDR1 is SGHVS and CDR2 is FQNEAQ. Trimming removed 1 base at V and 0 bases at J, with 12 bases between. Here the CDR3 reads CASSLESAENQETQYF. The CDR3 coding sequence is TGTGCCAGCAGCTTAGAGAGCGCGGAAAACCAAGAGACCCAGTACTTC.

The count of this clone is one. The gene calls are TRBV7-2 and TRBJ1-1; D unclear. V was shortened by 1 base and J by 6 bases, with 12 bases between the two germline ends. From germline, CDR1 is SGHTA and CDR2 FQGNSA. The CDR3 covers 14 residues. The CDR3 here is CASSLGVEDPEAFF. CDR3 coding DNA: TGTGCCAGCAGCTTAGGCGTAGAGGACCCTGAAGCTTTCTTT.

DNA for the CDR3: TGTGCCAGCAGTGACCCCCAATATGACAGGGCAATCATAATTAACACCGGGGAGCTGTTTTTT. Translation: CASSDPQYDRAIIINTGELFF. The rearrangement joins TRBV6-4 to TRBJ2-2; 7 bases align to TRBD1. The V and J ends lost 2 bases and 2 bases, in that order; junction bases with no gene match: 20. Germline V gene data show CDR1 as MRHNA and CDR2 as SNTAGT. This CDR3 spans 21 amino acids.

CDR3 region: CASSFENRGTAFF. CDR3 DNA: TGTGCCAGCAGTTTTGAAAACAGGGGGACCGCTTTCTTT. V is TRBV27 and J is TRBJ1-1; 8 nucleotides agree with TRBD1. With V trimmed by 3 bases and J by 11 bases, 8 bases remained unmatched. CDR1 MNHEY and CDR2 SMNVEV come from the germline V gene (reference sequence). The CDR3 sequence is 13 residues long.

A remark on this clone: Other nucleotide sequences from this sample produce the same CDR3. The rearrangement uses TRBV5-1 and TRBJ1-3; TRBD1 might be the D (5 bases). V lost 0 bases to trimming and J lost 2 bases, with 6 bases between them. CDR3 length equals 14 residues. CDR1 SGHRS and CDR2 YFSETQ come from the germline V gene. CDR3 DNA sequence: TGCGCCAGCAGCTTGGGGACACCTGGAAACACCATATATTTT. Translated: CASSLGTPGNTIYF.

This sequence joins TRBV6-1 and TRBJ2-3; 8 bases match TRBD2. Looked up from germline, CDR1 is MNHNS and CDR2 is SASEGT. The CDR3 runs 16 residues. Trimming removed 3 bases from V and 3 bases from J; junction bases left unmatched: 8. The CDR3 region has the DNA TGTGCCAGCAGTGATATGGGACTAGTGGGTACAGATACGCAGTATTTT. Translation: CASSDMGLVGTDTQYF.